This is a list of T cell receptor beta chains from one sample in a study of blood T cell repertoires in COVID-19. This table comes from immunoSEQ multiplex PCR, and its TCRdb copy is limited to in-frame clones, with some not included. The sample shows hundreds of thousands of clones, about 73% of them seen only once. Sample: peripheral blood. The receptor set was obtained from an elderly woman with acute or convalescent COVID-19. Both conserved end residues are part of each CDR3. The order of the fields is clone size, V gene, J gene, D gene, CDR3 DNA, CDR3 protein. The D gene is left open where the match is weak. Clone size is stated in some rows and not others, as once, few, many or a class when expanded.

>NA|TRBV6-1|TRBJ1-5|NA
TGTGCCAGCAGTGAAGCTCAGGTTCAGCCCCAGCATTTT
CASSEAQVQPQHF
>NA|TRBV11-2|TRBJ2-3|TRBD2
TGTGCCAGCAGCCCCCGCCCCTCACTAGCGGGCCATAGCACAGATACGCAGTATTTT
CASSPRPSLAGHSTDTQYF
>NA|TRBV30|TRBJ2-7|TRBD1
TGTGCCTGGAGGAGGCAGGGGGTTACCGAGCAGTACTTC
CAWRRQGVTEQYF
>NA|TRBV6-5|TRBJ2-3|NA
TGTGCCAGCAGTAGGGGTCGGCGAGATACGCAGTATTTT
CASSRGRRDTQYF
>NA|TRBV6-6|TRBJ1-1|NA
TGTGCCAGCAGTTACGCCGGGGGTGATATTGTCTTT
CASSYAGGDIVF
>NA|TRBV6-1|TRBJ1-1|TRBD1
TGTGCCAGCACTGAACTGATACAGGGGGCGTGGACTGAAGCTTTCTTT
CASTELIQGAWTEAFF
>once|TRBV4-1|TRBJ2-1|TRBD2
TGCGCCAGCAGCCAAGAGGGACTAGCGGGAGTACTTGAGCAGTTCTTC
CASSQEGLAGVLEQFF
>NA|TRBV13|TRBJ2-1|TRBD2
TGTGCCAGCAGCTTAGGCCCGGCTAGCGGGGGCTTACCACGTGAGCAGTTCTTC
CASSLGPASGGLPREQFF
>NA|TRBV7-2|TRBJ2-6|NA
TGTGCCAGCAGCGCAAAGAGATCTGGGGCCAACGTCCTGACTTTC
CASSAKRSGANVLTF
>NA|TRBV18|TRBJ2-3|TRBD2
TGTGCCAGCTCGCGGGGGGCAGATACGCAGTATTTT
CASSRGADTQYF
>NA|TRBV6-5|TRBJ2-3|TRBD2
TGTGCCAGCAGACCTAGCGGGAGGGCCAAAGATACGCAGTATTTT
CASRPSGRAKDTQYF
>once|TRBV6-1|TRBJ1-2|TRBD1
TGTGCCAGCAGTGAACCTATACAGGGGCACTATGGCTACACCTTC
CASSEPIQGHYGYTF
>NA|TRBV25-1|TRBJ1-3|NA
TGTGCCAGCGCCCAGGCGAACTCTGGAAACACCATATATTTT
CASAQANSGNTIYF
>NA|TRBV15|TRBJ2-5|NA
TGTGCCACCAGCAGAGTTCTTATGGGGGCTGGGACCCAGTACTTC
CATSRVLMGAGTQYF
>NA|TRBV3-1/TRBV3-2|TRBJ2-7|TRBD1
TGTGCCAGCAGCCACGACAGGGGCCCCTACGAGCAGTACTTC
CASSHDRGPYEQYF
>NA|TRBV6-4|TRBJ2-7|TRBD1
TGTGCCAGCAGTGACTCGAGGAGATGGGACAGAGATTACGAGCAGTACTTC
CASSDSRRWDRDYEQYF
>NA|TRBV7-6|TRBJ2-7|TRBD2
TGTGCCAGCAGCTTACGTCTAGCGGATTCGTACGAGCAGTACTTC
CASSLRLADSYEQYF
>NA|TRBV12-3/TRBV12-4|TRBJ2-3|NA
TGTGCCAGCAGTTTGTCTGGTACAGGGCCGCAGTATTTT
CASSLSGTGPQYF
>NA|TRBV6-6|TRBJ2-1|TRBD1
TGTGCCAGCAACCACGGGGGACAGGGGGCTAGTGAGCAGTTCTTC
CASNHGGQGASEQFF
>few|TRBV23-1|TRBJ1-1|NA
TGCGCCAGCAGACTCAATCCCCCTATGAACACTGAAGCTTTCTTT
CASRLNPPMNTEAFF
>NA|TRBV18|TRBJ2-2|NA
TGTGCCAGCTCAACCGGGAACACCGGGGAGCTGTTTTTT
CASSTGNTGELFF
>few|TRBV5-1|TRBJ1-3|NA
TGCGCCAGCAGCTTGGGAGGGCTTGGAAACACCATATATTTT
CASSLGGLGNTIYF
>NA|TRBV7-9|TRBJ1-1|NA
TGTGCCAGCAGCTTGGACACTGCCCCGATGAACACTGAAGCTTTCTTT
CASSLDTAPMNTEAFF
>few|TRBV7-9|TRBJ2-5|NA
TGTGCCAGCAGCCCCCGCCCCACGGGACTCCAAGAGACCCAGTACTTC
CASSPRPTGLQETQYF
>NA|TRBV11-1|TRBJ2-7|NA
TGTGCCAGCAGCTTAGTGGCCCTCGGGGAGCAGTACTTC
CASSLVALGEQYF
>NA|TRBV6-1|TRBJ2-1|NA
TGTGCCAGCAGTGAAACTGGACGGGGGTACAATGAGCAGTTCTTC
CASSETGRGYNEQFF
>NA|TRBV5-1|TRBJ2-5|TRBD2
TGCGCCAGCAGCTTAAGGGGAGGGTTACAGACCCAGTACTTC
CASSLRGGLQTQYF